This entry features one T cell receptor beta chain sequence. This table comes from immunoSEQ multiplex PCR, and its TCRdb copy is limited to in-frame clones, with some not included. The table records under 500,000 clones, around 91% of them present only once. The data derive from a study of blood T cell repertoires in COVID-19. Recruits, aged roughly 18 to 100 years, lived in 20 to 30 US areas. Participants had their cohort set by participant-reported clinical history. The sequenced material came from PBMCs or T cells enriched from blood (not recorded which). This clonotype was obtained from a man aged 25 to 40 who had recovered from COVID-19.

The DNA of the CDR3 is TGCGCCAGCAGCCAAGCTACAGGGCGAAGTGAGCAGTTCTTC. Amino acid sequence: CASSQATGRSEQFF. The chain couples TRBV4-1 to TRBJ2-1; tentative D call: TRBD1 (6 bases). V was trimmed by 1 base and J by 9 bases, leaving 13 bases between them. Germline V gene sequence: CDR1 MGHRA, CDR2 YSYEKL. CDR3 length: 14 amino acids.